The sequence of this T cell receptor beta chain was determined in a study of shared clonotypes between healthy human individuals. This CDR3 is 15 amino acids long. The V gene end was trimmed by 5 bases and the J gene end by 3 bases; junction bases not matched to a gene: 9. Germline assignment: CDR1 MDHEN and CDR2 SYDVKM. Sorted subsets were amplified in replicate PCRs using around 0.2 ug DNA, roughly 30,000 T cell genomes. Clones were sequenced by immunoSEQ multiplex PCR, and TCRdb holds only the in-frame ones, with some missing. Altogether about 1.1 million clones are present, around three quarters being singletons, with the ten largest covering about 0.89%.

The chain combines TRBV28 with TRBJ1-2; 7 bases agree with TRBD1. Sequenced sample: memory CD4+ T cells from PBMCs. Subset noted: CD45RA-negative fraction. This TCR derives from a man younger than 35 in good health. Some clones in this sample may be carry-over from other donors' samples. The CDR3 protein is CASSDPGGGDYGYTF. CDR3 nucleotides: TGTGCCAGCAGTGACCCAGGGGGTGGCGACTATGGCTACACCTTC.